Described below is a single T cell receptor beta chain sequence and its context. The antigen is undetermined. Amplified TCR beta CDR3 regions derived from RNA transcripts. The study used the HTBI primer set for a first-round RT-PCR of the TCR CDR3. Each CDR3 protein is one row after TCRdb ran MiXCR on the multiplex PCR reads. Found here are 550,000 to 700,000 distinct CDR3 sequences, around 45% of them singletons; the top ten hold under 20%. This entry belongs to a study of T cells in Graves' hyperthyroidism and ophthalmopathy. The study, taken as a whole, reports: The blood repertoire included most of the expanded thyroid clonotypes above 0.001. Ophthalmopathy and stable hyperthyroidism were separated by a 13 V-J model.

Germline lookup yields CDR1 DFQATT and CDR2 SNEGSKA (reference sequence). This CDR3 is built from 14 residues. The V end lost 5 bases, the J end lost 2 bases, and 13 bases lay between the germline ends. Sequencing was done on a sample of peripheral blood or thyroid tissue (not recorded which). This receptor was identified in an adult woman with Graves' disease, either hyperthyroidism or ophthalmopathy (not recorded which). This rearrangement joins TRBV20-1 to TRBJ1-5; D perhaps matches TRBD1 (5 bases). The CDR3 sequence is CSAVQVTGNQPQHF. For the CDR3, the DNA is TGCAGTGCTGTACAGGTGACGGGCAATCAGCCCCAGCATTTT.